These T cell receptor beta chains were read from a single sample in a study of blood T cell repertoires in COVID-19. Data came from immunoSEQ multiplex PCR; TCRdb stores just in-frame clones and leaves some out. The sample lists under 300,000 clones, roughly nine tenths occurring once. Material: peripheral blood. These receptors all stem from a woman in her twenties or thirties with COVID-19, enrolled during active disease. CDR3s include the opening cysteine and the closing phenylalanine or tryptophan. The D gene is left open where the match is weak. Size values are once, few and many counts, or a class for expanded clones, and some rows have none.

J gene: TRBJ1-6; clone size: .; V gene: TRBV28; D gene: .; CDR3 DNA: TGTGCCAGCAGTGCGGCAATCGGGGGTAATTCACCCCTCCACTTT; CDR3 protein: CASSAAIGGNSPLHF
J gene: TRBJ2-2; clone size: .; V gene: TRBV27; D gene: TRBD2; CDR3 DNA: TGTGCCAGCAGTGTGACGGGACTAGCGGGGGCGGTCCCCGGGGAGCTGTTTTTT; CDR3 protein: CASSVTGLAGAVPGELFF
J gene: TRBJ1-5; clone size: .; V gene: TRBV30; D gene: .; CDR3 DNA: TGTGCCTGGAGTGTGATGGCAGGCAATCAGCCCCAGCATTTT; CDR3 protein: CAWSVMAGNQPQHF
J gene: TRBJ1-5; clone size: .; V gene: TRBV28; D gene: .; CDR3 DNA: TGTGCCACCCTGGACAGCCATGATAGCAATCAGCCCCAGCATTTT; CDR3 protein: CATLDSHDSNQPQHF
J gene: TRBJ1-2; clone size: .; V gene: TRBV3-1/TRBV3-2; D gene: TRBD1; CDR3 DNA: TGTGCCAGCAGCCCATCAGCCAGGGGGCTAGGTGGCTACACCTTC; CDR3 protein: CASSPSARGLGGYTF
J gene: TRBJ2-2; clone size: .; V gene: TRBV27; D gene: .; CDR3 DNA: TGTGCCAGCAGTTTAGCTGCCCCCTACGGGGAGCTGTTTTTT; CDR3 protein: CASSLAAPYGELFF
J gene: TRBJ2-2; clone size: .; V gene: TRBV28; D gene: .; CDR3 DNA: TGTGCCAGCAGAAACTTACCCCTGAACACCGGGGAGCTGTTTTTT; CDR3 protein: CASRNLPLNTGELFF
J gene: TRBJ1-2; clone size: .; V gene: TRBV19; D gene: .; CDR3 DNA: TGTGCCAGTAGTCCGTTGACTACCAAAGGGCCTAACTATGGCTACACCTTC; CDR3 protein: CASSPLTTKGPNYGYTF
J gene: TRBJ2-5; clone size: .; V gene: TRBV5-1; D gene: .; CDR3 DNA: TGCGCCAGCAGCTTGGAATTAGGTCCAGGGACCCAGTACTTC; CDR3 protein: CASSLELGPGTQYF
J gene: TRBJ1-1; clone size: .; V gene: TRBV18; D gene: TRBD1; CDR3 DNA: TGTGCCAGCTCGCCCAGGGGGGCGAACACTGAAGCTTTCTTT; CDR3 protein: CASSPRGANTEAFF
J gene: TRBJ2-5; clone size: .; V gene: TRBV20-1; D gene: TRBD2; CDR3 DNA: TGCAGTGCTAGTCTGGGCGGGGGGGCCAGTTTGTATAGGAAGACCCAGTACTTC; CDR3 protein: CSASLGGGASLYRKTQYF
J gene: TRBJ2-1; clone size: .; V gene: TRBV19; D gene: .; CDR3 DNA: TGTGCCAGTAGCATACCTAGCTCCATGTCCAGCTCCTACAATGAGCAGTTCTTC; CDR3 protein: CASSIPSSMSSSYNEQFF
J gene: TRBJ1-2; clone size: once; V gene: TRBV9; D gene: .; CDR3 DNA: TGTGCGACAAGTCGGGTAGGAGGCTATGGCTACACCTTC; CDR3 protein: CATSRVGGYGYTF
J gene: TRBJ2-1; clone size: .; V gene: TRBV20-1; D gene: TRBD2; CDR3 DNA: TGCAGTAAAGCGGGGGGAGATGAGCAGTTCTTC; CDR3 protein: CSKAGGDEQFF
J gene: TRBJ1-2; clone size: .; V gene: TRBV6-5; D gene: TRBD1; CDR3 DNA: TGTGCCAGCAGTTTCTTATCCCCGGGACAGGGGAGACAGGACTTC; CDR3 protein: CASSFLSPGQGRQDF
J gene: TRBJ1-2; clone size: .; V gene: TRBV5-8; D gene: .; CDR3 DNA: TGTGCCAGCAGGTCATACAATCCAACCCACACCTTC; CDR3 protein: CASRSYNPTHTF
J gene: TRBJ2-3; clone size: .; V gene: TRBV4-1; D gene: .; CDR3 DNA: TGCGCCAGCAGCCAAGTTTCGGGGGATACGCAGTATTTT; CDR3 protein: CASSQVSGDTQYF
J gene: TRBJ2-7; clone size: few; V gene: TRBV2; D gene: TRBD2; CDR3 DNA: TGTGCCAGCAGTCCTGGACTAGCACTCTACGAGCAGTACTTC; CDR3 protein: CASSPGLALYEQYF
J gene: TRBJ2-5; clone size: once; V gene: TRBV9; D gene: .; CDR3 DNA: TGTGCCAGCAGCCTCATCGGACAGACCGCTCAAGAGACCCAGTACTTC; CDR3 protein: CASSLIGQTAQETQYF
J gene: TRBJ2-2; clone size: .; V gene: TRBV20-1; D gene: .; CDR3 DNA: TGCAGTGGGCAGAACACCGGGGAGCTGTTTTTT; CDR3 protein: CSGQNTGELFF
J gene: TRBJ2-3; clone size: .; V gene: TRBV11-2; D gene: TRBD2; CDR3 DNA: TGTGCCAGCAGCTTAGCGGGGGGGCCCCCGCAGTATTTT; CDR3 protein: CASSLAGGPPQYF
J gene: TRBJ2-5; clone size: .; V gene: TRBV5-8; D gene: TRBD2; CDR3 DNA: TGTGCCAGCAGCTTGTCGGGGGGGGAGACCCAGTACTTC; CDR3 protein: CASSLSGGETQYF
J gene: TRBJ1-4; clone size: .; V gene: TRBV28; D gene: .; CDR3 DNA: TGTGCCAGCAGTTTATCGGGACTGGGTAATGAAAAACTGTTTTTT; CDR3 protein: CASSLSGLGNEKLFF
J gene: TRBJ2-3; clone size: .; V gene: TRBV24-1; D gene: TRBD2; CDR3 DNA: TGTGCCACCAGTGATCCAGGACTAGCGGGGGGGGATACGCAGTATTTT; CDR3 protein: CATSDPGLAGGDTQYF
J gene: TRBJ2-1; clone size: many; V gene: TRBV7-8; D gene: .; CDR3 DNA: TGTGCCAGCAGCTTAGAGGCCAGGGGCTACAATGAGCAGTTCTTC; CDR3 protein: CASSLEARGYNEQFF
J gene: TRBJ2-7; clone size: .; V gene: TRBV24-1; D gene: .; CDR3 DNA: TGTGCCACCAGTGATCCCGTAACACAGGGAAAGCAGTACTTC; CDR3 protein: CATSDPVTQGKQYF
J gene: TRBJ1-5; clone size: .; V gene: TRBV15; D gene: .; CDR3 DNA: TGTGCCACCAGCAGAGTTATGAGAGGGGGAGGCAATCAGCCCCAGCATTTT; CDR3 protein: CATSRVMRGGGNQPQHF
J gene: TRBJ1-5; clone size: .; V gene: TRBV28; D gene: .; CDR3 DNA: TGTGCCAGCAGTTTTGGAGGGGTCAAAAGTCAGCCCCAGCATTTT; CDR3 protein: CASSFGGVKSQPQHF
J gene: TRBJ2-1; clone size: few; V gene: TRBV6-5; D gene: .; CDR3 DNA: TGTGCCAGCAGTTACCAGGCTTCCTACAATGAGCAGTTCTTC; CDR3 protein: CASSYQASYNEQFF
J gene: TRBJ2-1; clone size: few; V gene: TRBV2; D gene: .; CDR3 DNA: TGTGCCAGCAGAGCGCGGAGCTCCTACAATGAGCAGTTCTTC; CDR3 protein: CASRARSSYNEQFF
J gene: TRBJ1-3; clone size: once; V gene: TRBV5-1; D gene: .; CDR3 DNA: TGCGCCAGCAGCTTGGCAGGGATCGGAAACACCATATATTTT; CDR3 protein: CASSLAGIGNTIYF
J gene: TRBJ1-5; clone size: few; V gene: TRBV12-3/TRBV12-4; D gene: .; CDR3 DNA: TGTGCCAGTAATAGCAATCAGCCCCAGCATTTT; CDR3 protein: CASNSNQPQHF
J gene: TRBJ2-7; clone size: .; V gene: TRBV18; D gene: TRBD2; CDR3 DNA: TGTGCCAGCTCACCAGCGGCGGGGGGCTACGAGCAGTACTTC; CDR3 protein: CASSPAAGGYEQYF
J gene: TRBJ1-2; clone size: .; V gene: TRBV6-4; D gene: .; CDR3 DNA: TGTGCCAGCAGTGACACCCCAGGGGATGAGTCGGAAGGCTACACCTTC; CDR3 protein: CASSDTPGDESEGYTF
J gene: TRBJ1-5; clone size: .; V gene: TRBV2; D gene: TRBD1; CDR3 DNA: TGTGCCAGCAGGAGGGACAGGTCTGGAGATCAGCCCCAGCATTTT; CDR3 protein: CASRRDRSGDQPQHF